What follows is one T cell receptor (beta chain) and its context. Per germline, CDR1 SGHNT and CDR2 YYREEE (reference sequence). J lost 4 bases, V lost 7 bases, and 7 bases had no gene match. The CDR3 extends over 13 amino acids. This entry is derived from a study of blood T cell repertoires in COVID-19. About the research overall: Spain, Italy and the United States supplied samples that represented acute and convalescent COVID-19. PBMCs, B-cell-depleted T cells, or T cells were the source of the cDNA or gDNA that made up the material.

In the original workflow: Reference gene primer amplification gave nucleated cell count estimates. Profiled with immunoSEQ multiplex PCR; TCRdb holds only in-frame clones, not every one. The V and J calls and the clone size are those of that table, but D and trimming were determined from the DNA. The sample lists about 300,000 clones; about 87% were seen once. This sequence was found in a woman aged 40 to 55 who had recovered from COVID-19. The rearrangement links TRBV5-4 to TRBJ2-5; 7 bases align to TRBD1. The material sequenced was peripheral blood. The CDR3 DNA sequence: TGTGCCAGCCACAGGGGCATAGGAGAGACCCAGTACTTC. Its protein is CASHRGIGETQYF.